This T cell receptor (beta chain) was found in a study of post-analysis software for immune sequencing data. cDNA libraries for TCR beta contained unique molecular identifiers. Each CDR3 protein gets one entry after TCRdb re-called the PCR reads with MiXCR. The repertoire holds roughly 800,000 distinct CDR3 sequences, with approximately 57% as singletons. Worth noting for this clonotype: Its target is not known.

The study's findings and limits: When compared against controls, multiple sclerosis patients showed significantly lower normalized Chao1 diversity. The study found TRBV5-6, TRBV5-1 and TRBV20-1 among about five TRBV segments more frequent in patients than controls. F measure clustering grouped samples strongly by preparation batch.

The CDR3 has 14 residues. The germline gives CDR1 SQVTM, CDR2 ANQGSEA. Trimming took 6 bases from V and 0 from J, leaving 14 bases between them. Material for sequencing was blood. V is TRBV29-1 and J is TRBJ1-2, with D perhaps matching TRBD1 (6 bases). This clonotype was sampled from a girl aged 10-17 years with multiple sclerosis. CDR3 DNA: TGCAGCGTACCTCCAGGGGCAGCTAACTATGGCTACACCTTC. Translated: CSVPPGAANYGYTF.